Listed below are T cell receptor beta chains from one sample, sequenced in a study of blood T cell repertoires in COVID-19. The protocol was immunoSEQ multiplex PCR, while the TCRdb copy is restricted to in-frame clones and leaves out a portion. Of some 150,000 clones listed, about 92% are singletons. Sequencing was carried out using peripheral blood. The receptors here all came from a human donor in a cohort sampled during active COVID-19. Each CDR3 is given with its conserved first and last residue. A D gene is named only where the DNA matches it firmly. Only some rows state a clone size, as once, few, many or a class for expanded clones.

TGTGCCAGCAGCCCAACGCGGGACTACGAGCAGTACTTC	CASSPTRDYEQYF	TRBV4-2	TRBJ2-7	-	-
TGTGCCAGCAGCCGAAGGGGGGGTGAAGCTTTCTTT	CASSRRGGEAFF	TRBV27	TRBJ1-1	once	-
TGTGCCAGCAGGGGGACTAGCGGGACCTACGAGCAGTACTTC	CASRGTSGTYEQYF	TRBV3-1/TRBV3-2	TRBJ2-7	-	TRBD2
TGTGCCAGCAGCGACTTATCGGCAGGGGGCCTGGAGACCCAGTACTTC	CASSDLSAGGLETQYF	TRBV7-3	TRBJ2-5	-	TRBD1
TGCAGCGTTGCCGTCAAAAACATTCAGTACTTC	CSVAVKNIQYF	TRBV29-1	TRBJ2-4	-	-
TGCAGCGTTGGACAGGGGGTTGGCGAAAAACTGTTTTTT	CSVGQGVGEKLFF	TRBV29-1	TRBJ1-4	-	TRBD1
TGTGCCAGCAGCCATGGACACAGCACAGATACGCAGTATTTT	CASSHGHSTDTQYF	TRBV7-9	TRBJ2-3	-	-
TGCAGCGTTGAACGACTAGCGGGGGAGGGTTACAATGAGCAGTTCTTC	CSVERLAGEGYNEQFF	TRBV29-1	TRBJ2-1	-	TRBD2
TGTGCCAGCAGCCCTGGGCCTTCTGGAAACACCATATATTTT	CASSPGPSGNTIYF	TRBV5-8	TRBJ1-3	-	-
TGTGCCAGCAGTCGGGAGCGGGGAAACACCGGGGAGCTGTTTTTT	CASSRERGNTGELFF	TRBV27	TRBJ2-2	-	TRBD2
TGTGCCAGTAGCGGGACTAGCGGGGGGGCCGATGAGCAGTTCTTC	CASSGTSGGADEQFF	TRBV19	TRBJ2-1	-	TRBD2